This T cell receptor (beta chain) is from a study of T cells in Graves' hyperthyroidism and ophthalmopathy. General observations from the study: Peripheral blood also featured most of the thyroid clonotypes expanded above 0.001.

Enrolled ophthalmopathy patients presented with a Clinical Activity Score of at least 3, a NOSPECS grade of at least 4, and disease duration under 3 months. It was uncontrolled infection, other autoimmune disease, pregnancy or lactation that excluded patients. TCR beta CDR3 sequences were amplified from RNA transcripts. During a first-round RT-PCR of the TCR CDR3, the HTBI primer set was used. TCRdb processed the multiplex PCR reads anew with MiXCR; each CDR3 protein has one entry. Among 660,000 or so distinct CDR3 sequences, about 20% were seen once, and the ten largest hold roughly 30%. This clonotype was picked up a small number of times. What it binds is not known. The CDR3 length is 15 residues. CDR1 is LGHDT and CDR2 is YNNKEL in the germline V gene (reference sequence). Trimming removed 4 bases from V and 8 bases from J, with 18 bases in between.

The receptor comes from a man aged 25-40 years with Graves' ophthalmopathy. Sequenced input: blood. The rearrangement joins TRBV3-1 to TRBJ2-4; either TRBD1 or TRBD2 may supply D (6 bases each). CDR3 in amino acids: CASSLLGGIGDIQYF. In DNA, the CDR3 is TGTGCCAGCAGCCTTCTAGGGGGGATCGGGGACATTCAGTACTTC.